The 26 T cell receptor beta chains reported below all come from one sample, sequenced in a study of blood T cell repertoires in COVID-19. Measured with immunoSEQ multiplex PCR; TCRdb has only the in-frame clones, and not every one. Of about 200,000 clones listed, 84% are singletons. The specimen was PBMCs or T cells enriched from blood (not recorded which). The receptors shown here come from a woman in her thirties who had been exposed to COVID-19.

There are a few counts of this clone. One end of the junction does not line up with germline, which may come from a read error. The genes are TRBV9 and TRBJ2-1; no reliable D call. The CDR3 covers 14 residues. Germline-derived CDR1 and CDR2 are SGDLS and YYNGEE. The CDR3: CASSVAGSNNEQFF. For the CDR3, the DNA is TGTGCCAGCAGCGTAGCTGGCTCCAACAATGAGCAGTTCTTC.

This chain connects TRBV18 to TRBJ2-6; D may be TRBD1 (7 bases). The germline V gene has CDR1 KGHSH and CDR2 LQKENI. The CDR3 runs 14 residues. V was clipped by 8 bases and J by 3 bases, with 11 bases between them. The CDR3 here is CASHRGGGANVLTF. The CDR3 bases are TGTGCCAGCCACAGGGGAGGTGGGGCCAACGTCCTGACTTTC. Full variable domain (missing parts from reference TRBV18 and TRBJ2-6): NAGVMQNPRHLVRRRGQEARLRCSPMKGHSHVYWYRQLPEEGLKFMVYLQKENIIDESGMPKERFSAEFPKEGPSILRIQQVVRGDSAAYFCASHRGGGANVLTFGAGSRLTVL.

The CDR3 DNA follows: TGTGCCAGCAGCGTAGCTTGGCCTAGCGGAGTGTTCTTC. This gives the protein CASSVAWPSGVFF. The rearrangement joins TRBV9 to TRBJ2-1; TRBD2 matches at 7 bases. This CDR3 region has 13 residues. V shed 0 bases and J 15 bases; nucleotides not matched to a gene: 9. The germline V gene has CDR1 SGDLS and CDR2 YYNGEE. The variable domain in full, completed from reference TRBV9 and TRBJ2-1, reads DSGVTQTPKHLITATGQRVTLRCSPRSGDLSVYWYQQSLDQGLQFLIQYYNGEERAKGNILERFSAQQFPDLHSELNLSSLELGDSALYFCASSVAWPSGVFFGPGTRLTVL.

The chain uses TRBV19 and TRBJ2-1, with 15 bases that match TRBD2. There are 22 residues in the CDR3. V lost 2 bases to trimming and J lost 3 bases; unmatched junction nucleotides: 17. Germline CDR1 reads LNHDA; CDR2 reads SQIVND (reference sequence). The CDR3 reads CASSINFGLAGGPPRIYNEQFF. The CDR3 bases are TGTGCCAGTAGTATAAACTTTGGACTAGCGGGGGGGCCCCCTAGGATCTACAATGAGCAGTTCTTC.

CDR3 loop: CAISEQISGNSPLHF. The CDR3 region has the DNA TGTGCCATCAGTGAACAAATCTCGGGTAATTCACCCCTCCACTTT. The chain couples TRBV10-3 to TRBJ1-6; unclear D gene. The V gene's germline CDR1 is ENHRY and CDR2 SYGVKD. V lost 3 bases to trimming and J lost 6 bases, with 12 bases between them. CDR3 size: 15 residues.

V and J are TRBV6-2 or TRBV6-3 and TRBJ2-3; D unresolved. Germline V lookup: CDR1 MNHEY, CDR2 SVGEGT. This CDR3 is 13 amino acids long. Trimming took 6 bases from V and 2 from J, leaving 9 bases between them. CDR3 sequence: CASSFVPTDTQYF. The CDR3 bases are TGTGCCAGCAGCTTCGTCCCCACAGATACGCAGTATTTT.

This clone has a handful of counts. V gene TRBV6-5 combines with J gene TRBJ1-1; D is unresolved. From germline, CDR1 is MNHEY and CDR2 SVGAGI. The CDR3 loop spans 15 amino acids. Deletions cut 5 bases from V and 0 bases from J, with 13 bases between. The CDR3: CASSIQQNMNTEAFF. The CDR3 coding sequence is TGTGCCAGCAGTATACAGCAAAACATGAACACTGAAGCTTTCTTT.

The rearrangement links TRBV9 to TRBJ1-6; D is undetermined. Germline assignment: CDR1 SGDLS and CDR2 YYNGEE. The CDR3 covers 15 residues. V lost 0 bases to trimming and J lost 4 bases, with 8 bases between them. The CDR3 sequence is CASSVGRGYNSPLHF. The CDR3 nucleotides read TGTGCCAGCAGCGTAGGCAGAGGGTATAATTCACCCCTCCACTTT.

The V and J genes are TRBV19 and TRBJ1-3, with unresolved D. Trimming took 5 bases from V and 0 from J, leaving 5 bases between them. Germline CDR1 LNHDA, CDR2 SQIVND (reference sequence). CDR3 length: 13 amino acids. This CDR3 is CASSLSSGNTIYF. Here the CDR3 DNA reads TGTGCCAGTAGTCTGAGCTCTGGAAACACCATATATTTT.

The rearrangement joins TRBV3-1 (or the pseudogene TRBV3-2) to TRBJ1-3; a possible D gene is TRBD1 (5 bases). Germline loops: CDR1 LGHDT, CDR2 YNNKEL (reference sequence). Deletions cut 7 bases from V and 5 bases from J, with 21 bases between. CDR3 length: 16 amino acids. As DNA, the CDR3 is TGTGCCAGCACCGATTCCACGGGCGGGGGGAGAAACACCATATATTTT. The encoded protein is CASTDSTGGGRNTIYF.

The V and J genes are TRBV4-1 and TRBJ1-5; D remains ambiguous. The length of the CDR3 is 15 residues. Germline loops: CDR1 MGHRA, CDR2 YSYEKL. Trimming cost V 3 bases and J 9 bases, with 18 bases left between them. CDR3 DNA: TGCGCCAGCAGCCAGGATTCCGGGAGCCTAAGGCCCCAGCATTTT. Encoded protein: CASSQDSGSLRPQHF.

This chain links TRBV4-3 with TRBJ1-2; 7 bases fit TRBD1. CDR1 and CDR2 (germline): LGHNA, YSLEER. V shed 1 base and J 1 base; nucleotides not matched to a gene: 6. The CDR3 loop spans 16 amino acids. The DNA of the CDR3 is TGCGCCAGCAGCCAAGTTGGGGACAGACATAACTATGGCTACACCTTC. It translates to CASSQVGDRHNYGYTF.

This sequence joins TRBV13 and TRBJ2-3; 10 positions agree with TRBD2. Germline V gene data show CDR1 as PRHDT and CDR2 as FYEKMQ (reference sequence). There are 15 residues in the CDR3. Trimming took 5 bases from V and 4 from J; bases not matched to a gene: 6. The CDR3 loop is CASSPPGLAPDTQYF. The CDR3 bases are TGTGCCAGCAGCCCTCCGGGACTAGCGCCAGATACGCAGTATTTT.

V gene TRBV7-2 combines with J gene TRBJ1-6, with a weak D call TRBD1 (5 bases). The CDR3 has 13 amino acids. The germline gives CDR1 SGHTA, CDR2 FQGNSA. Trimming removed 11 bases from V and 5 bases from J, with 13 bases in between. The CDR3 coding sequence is TGTGCCTCCAACCCAGGGAATAATTCACCCCTCCACTTT. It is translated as CASNPGNNSPLHF.

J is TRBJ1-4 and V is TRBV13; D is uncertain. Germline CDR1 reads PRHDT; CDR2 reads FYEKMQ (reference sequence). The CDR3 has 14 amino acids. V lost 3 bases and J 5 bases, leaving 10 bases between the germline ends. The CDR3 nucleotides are TGTGCCAGCAGCTTTAGTCAGACAAATGAAAAACTGTTTTTT. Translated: CASSFSQTNEKLFF.

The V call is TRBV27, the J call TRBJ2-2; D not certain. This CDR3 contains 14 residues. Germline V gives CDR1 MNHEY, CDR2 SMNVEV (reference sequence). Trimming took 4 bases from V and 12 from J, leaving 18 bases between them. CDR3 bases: TGTGCCAGCAGTTCCCCCCGGTTCGTACCCCAGCTGTTTTTT. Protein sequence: CASSSPRFVPQLFF.

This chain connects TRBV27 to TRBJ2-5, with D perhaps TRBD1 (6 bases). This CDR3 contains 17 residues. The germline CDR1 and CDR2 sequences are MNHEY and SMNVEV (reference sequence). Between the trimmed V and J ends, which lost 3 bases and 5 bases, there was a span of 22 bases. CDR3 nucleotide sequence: TGTGCCAGCAGTTTTAGGGGGATTGCGAATAGGTGGGAGACCCAGTACTTC. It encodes CASSFRGIANRWETQYF.

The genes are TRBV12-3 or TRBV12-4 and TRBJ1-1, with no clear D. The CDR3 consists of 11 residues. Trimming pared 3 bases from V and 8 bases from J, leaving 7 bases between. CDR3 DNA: TGTGCCAGCAGTTTGCGGTACGAAGCTTTCTTT. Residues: CASSLRYEAFF.

CDR3 DNA: TGTGCCAGCAGCCCCGCGTATGGAAACACCATATATTTT. Translated: CASSPAYGNTIYF. The chain couples TRBV7-2 to TRBJ1-3; D remains ambiguous. The CDR3 is 13 residues long. Between the trimmed V and J ends, which lost 5 bases and 3 bases, there was a span of 8 bases. The germline V gene encodes CDR1 SGHTA and CDR2 FQGNSA.

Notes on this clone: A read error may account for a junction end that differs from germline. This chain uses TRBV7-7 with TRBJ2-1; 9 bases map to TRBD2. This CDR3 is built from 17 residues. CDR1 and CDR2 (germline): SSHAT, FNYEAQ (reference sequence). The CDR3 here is CASSAIVVAGAFNEQFF. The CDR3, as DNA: TGTGCTAGCAGCGCCATTGTTGTAGCGGGGGCCTTTAATGAGCAGTTCTTC.

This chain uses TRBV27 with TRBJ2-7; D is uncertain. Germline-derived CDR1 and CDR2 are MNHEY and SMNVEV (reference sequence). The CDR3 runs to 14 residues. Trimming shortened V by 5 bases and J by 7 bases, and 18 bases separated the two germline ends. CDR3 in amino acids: CASSLPGLRWEQYF. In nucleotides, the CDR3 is TGTGCCAGCAGTCTCCCCGGTTTGAGGTGGGAGCAGTACTTC.

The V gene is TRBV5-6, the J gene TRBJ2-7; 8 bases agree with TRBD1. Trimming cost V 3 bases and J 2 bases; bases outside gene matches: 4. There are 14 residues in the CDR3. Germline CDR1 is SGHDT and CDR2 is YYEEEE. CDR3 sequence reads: CASSSGTGAYEQYF. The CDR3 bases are TGTGCCAGCAGCTCTGGGACAGGAGCCTACGAGCAGTACTTC.

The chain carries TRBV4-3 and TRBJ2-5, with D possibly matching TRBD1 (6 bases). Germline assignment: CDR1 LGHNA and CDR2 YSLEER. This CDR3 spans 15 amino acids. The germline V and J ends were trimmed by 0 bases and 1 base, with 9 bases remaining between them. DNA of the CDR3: TGCGCCAGCAGCCAAGAAACAGGGTCCCAAGAGACCCAGTACTTC. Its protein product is CASSQETGSQETQYF.

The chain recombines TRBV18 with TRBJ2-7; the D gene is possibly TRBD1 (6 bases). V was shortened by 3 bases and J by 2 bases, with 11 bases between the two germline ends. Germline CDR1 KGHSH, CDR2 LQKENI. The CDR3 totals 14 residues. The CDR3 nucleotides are TGTGCCAGCTCACCGTCGACAGGACCCTACGAGCAGTACTTC. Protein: CASSPSTGPYEQYF.

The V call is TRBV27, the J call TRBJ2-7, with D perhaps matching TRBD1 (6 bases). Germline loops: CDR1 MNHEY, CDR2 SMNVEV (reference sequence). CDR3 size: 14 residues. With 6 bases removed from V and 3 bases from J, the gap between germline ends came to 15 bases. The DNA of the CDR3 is TGTGCCAGCAGCCTTGGGGGCTCCTACTACGAGCAGTACTTC. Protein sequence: CASSLGGSYYEQYF.

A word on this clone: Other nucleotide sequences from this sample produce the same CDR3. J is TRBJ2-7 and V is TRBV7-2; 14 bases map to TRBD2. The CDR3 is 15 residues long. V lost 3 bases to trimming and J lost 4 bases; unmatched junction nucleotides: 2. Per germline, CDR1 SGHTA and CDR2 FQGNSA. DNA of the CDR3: TGTGCCAGCAGCTTGGGACTAGCGGGGGTTTACGAGCAGTACTTC. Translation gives CASSLGLAGVYEQYF.